This is a list of T cell receptor beta chains from one sample in a study of blood T cells in healthy people across ages. TCRdb re-called the 5' RACE reads through MiXCR, storing one row per CDR3 protein. This sample has 750,000 to 950,000 distinct CDR3 sequences, with 20% to 30% found just once. The same data also contributed to another study, on T cells of mothers and their children.

Sequenced sample: blood. The receptors shown here come from a boy younger than 18 in good health. Both conserved end residues are part of each CDR3. A D gene is named only where the DNA matches it firmly. Part of the rows lack a size; the others show once, few, many or a class for expanded clones.

v_call	d_call	clone_size	j_call	cdr3_aa	cdr3_nt
TRBV6-5	NA	NA	TRBJ2-3	CASSPGVTTDTQYF	TGTGCCAGCAGTCCCGGTGTGACGACAGATACGCAGTATTTT
TRBV20-1	NA	few	TRBJ1-5	CSAVTDLNQPQHF	TGCAGTGCCGTCACAGACCTCAATCAGCCCCAGCATTTT
TRBV6-5	TRBD1	few	TRBJ1-1	CAVGQGHTEAFF	TGTGCCGTCGGACAGGGGCACACTGAAGCTTTCTTT
TRBV4-1	NA	NA	TRBJ1-4	CASSLGRNEEKLFF	TGCGCCAGCAGCCTGGGACGGAATGAAGAAAAACTGTTTTTT
TRBV11-2	TRBD1	NA	TRBJ2-4	CASSFTGVGDIQYF	TGTGCCAGCAGCTTTACAGGGGTAGGGGACATTCAGTACTTC
TRBV29-1	TRBD1	NA	TRBJ1-3	CRAARDSSGNTIYF	TGCAGGGCCGCACGGGACAGCTCTGGAAACACCATATATTTT
TRBV24-1	NA	few	TRBJ2-1	CATSDPHRASYNEQFF	TGTGCCACCAGTGACCCCCACAGGGCCTCCTACAATGAGCAGTTCTTC
TRBV5-6	NA	few	TRBJ2-1	CASSLVGVEEQFF	TGTGCCAGCAGCTTGGTTGGGGTGGAGGAGCAGTTCTTC
TRBV11-2	NA	once	TRBJ2-7	CASSFVWEQYF	TGTGCCAGCAGCTTCGTTTGGGAGCAGTACTTC
TRBV4-1	NA	NA	TRBJ2-5	CASSQETGIVTQYF	TGCGCCAGCAGCCAAGAAACTGGTATTGTGACCCAGTACTTC
TRBV29-1	NA	few	TRBJ2-3	CSGQSVTDTQYF	TGCAGCGGACAGAGTGTCACAGATACGCAGTATTTT
TRBV12-3/TRBV12-4	NA	few	TRBJ2-5	CASSSWEEETQYF	TGTGCCAGCAGTTCGTGGGAGGAAGAGACCCAGTACTTC
TRBV10-2	TRBD1	few	TRBJ1-4	CASRDRAIEKLFF	TGCGCCAGCAGGGACAGGGCTATAGAAAAACTGTTTTTT